The subject of this entry is one T cell receptor beta chain. This clonotype counts as medium-sized (0.01 to 0.1%). Which antigen it targets is not known. No much larger clone is present one base from it, and per-base qualities are unavailable. The data were taken from a study of MAIT cells during Salmonella Paratyphi A infection (dated by TCRdb to the late 2010s). Turning to the overall study: A single dose of 1-5x10^3 CFU of S. Paratyphi A strain NVGH308 was swallowed by adult volunteers aged 18 to 60. Ciprofloxacin 500 mg twice daily for 14 days, starting at diagnosis, was given to diagnosed volunteers. Overall study outcomes, separate from this receptor: Although the availability of volunteer samples limited sample sizes, the sizes were judged adequate for detecting differences between groups. A significant decrease in the space occupied by over-represented MAIT clonotypes was found from baseline to mid-infection (approximately 0.17 to 0.10), whereas no significant post-infection difference was found. Compared with healthy controls, diagnosed volunteers had more expansion or contraction among the top five MAIT clonotypes (0.53 versus 0.13), suggesting that infection reshaped the repertoire. MAIT TRBV usage was found to be oligoclonal, with TRBV20 and TRBV6 favoured, and appeared to be unchanged by infection.

The time point tag for this specimen amounts to: mid-infection, around enteric fever diagnosis. MAIT cells were defined as Valpha7.2+ CD161+ T cells and were identified and sorted by flow cytometry. In roughly six volunteers who developed enteric fever after controlled oral challenge with live Salmonella Paratyphi A, circulating MAIT cell TCRbeta repertoires were profiled over time. Every diagnosed volunteer provided MAIT cell samples at pre-infection, mid-infection and post-infection timepoints. Enteric fever was diagnosed on the basis of Paratyphi A bacteremia and/or persistent fever above 38 degrees C lasting more than 12 hours. Infection was diagnosed in challenged volunteers between day 4 and day 7 after challenge. Between roughly 4,500 and 10,000 MAIT cells per sample were sorted directly into RNAqueous-Micro lysis buffer for RNA extraction. Lymphoprep gradient centrifugation was used to isolate peripheral blood mononuclear cells from blood samples and leukocyte cones. A BD FACSAria Fusion or BD FACSAria III sorter was used for cell sorting.

The germline V gene gives CDR1 as MNHNS and CDR2 as SASEGT. The cysteine opens and the phenylalanine closes a CDR3 of 13 amino acids. The only DNA kept is the CDR3, 39 bases in frame from the first base. V is clipped by 1 base and J by 1 base, and the sequence between their germline boundaries is 4 bases long. Library construction relied on 5' RACE. TCRbeta was amplified in two rounds of PCR using Phusion High-Fidelity polymerase, and the primers added sample-specific barcodes. TCRbeta libraries were made through template-switch cDNA synthesis using SMARTScribe reverse transcriptase and a TRBC-specific primer. The barcoded samples were pooled and then prepared using the NEBNext Ultra DNA Library Prep Kit for Illumina. Libraries were sequenced on an Illumina MiSeq with the MiSeq reagent kit v2, 300 cycles. The original methods were these. Jemultiplexer demultiplexed the reads by barcode, and MiTCR with default parameters aligned the reads. Non-functional sequences were removed with VDJtools, and each clonotype was defined by its amino acid sequence, with frequencies calculated from the assigned sequence reads. In the clonal space homeostasis analysis, clonotypes were grouped by frequency into over-represented (0.05-1), large, medium and small bins. The public reads were quality trimmed at Q25 with fastp and then assembled into clones with MiXCR by TCRdb, keeping productive beta chains. Identical CDR3 protein sequences are pooled into one entry, listed with their most common genes and DNA. The authors' filters were not applied to this entry. This sample has over 800 distinct CDR3 sequences in its table, and roughly a fifth of those were observed once. Together, the top ten hold around two fifths of the sample.

Material: MAIT cells from PBMCs, obtained at the middle sampling point of the challenge study. This TCR derives from a person aged 18 to 75 who was deliberately infected with Salmonella Paratyphi A in a paratyphoid fever challenge study. This sequence uses TRBV6-1 and TRBJ1-1; no D gene is confidently identified. The DNA sequence is as follows: TGTGCCAGCAGTGAAGTCGAGAACACTGAAGCTTTCTTT. Translated, it gives CASSEVENTEAFF.